This T cell receptor beta chain comes out of a study of blood T cell repertoires in COVID-19. The CDR3 totals 14 residues. V shed 6 bases, J shed 1 base, and the junction held 6 bases outside the gene matches. Germline assignment: CDR1 WNHNN and CDR2 SYGVQD (reference sequence). TCRdb keeps only in-frame clones here, not all; method: immunoSEQ multiplex PCR. The sample consists of 200,000 to 300,000 clones, around nine tenths of them appearing once. The chain has TRBV10-1 and TRBJ2-7, with 7 bases fitting TRBD1. The sequence was obtained from a young man with active or convalescent COVID-19. Sequencing was carried out using peripheral blood. The CDR3: CASRRTGISYEQYF. The DNA of the CDR3 is TGCGCCAGCAGAAGGACAGGTATTTCCTACGAGCAGTACTTC.